The entry that follows covers one T cell receptor (beta chain) sequence. As yet, its antigen is unknown. TCRdb keeps only in-frame clones here, not all; method: immunoSEQ multiplex PCR. The sample includes about 280,000 clones, 65% to 90% of them seen just once. The data are from a study of cytomegalovirus exposure and HLA in healthy donors. Whole-study results and caveats: Cytomegalovirus status was reportedly diagnosed by the classifier with high specificity and sensitivity. Subsequent analysis showed first-cohort TCR clusters tending to co-occur in around 130 validation repertoires. As confirmed in vitro, a few CMV-associated chains were specific for CMV antigens. Listed as cytomegalovirus-associated were roughly 180 TCR beta chains.

The V and J ends lost 3 bases and 0 bases respectively, with 9 bases between them. This CDR3 has 15 amino acids. CDR1 MGHRA and CDR2 YSYEKL come from the germline V gene. This chain uses TRBV4-1 with TRBJ2-1, with unresolved D. The receptor was derived from a young woman in good health and CMV-seronegative. The sequencing input was PBMCs. CDR3 DNA sequence: TGCGCCAGCAGCCAGGGCCTTCGCTCCTACAATGAGCAGTTCTTC. It translates to CASSQGLRSYNEQFF.